One and the same sample provided the 21 T cell receptor beta chains below, sequenced in a study of vaccination and CD4 T cells after COVID-19. The Oncomine TCR Beta short-read assay was applied to DNA of cultured CD4+ T cells. MiXCR, run by TCRdb on the PCR reads, gives a single entry per CDR3 protein. The sample consists of about 6,500 distinct CDR3 sequences, roughly 18% of them appearing once. These receptors have no identified antigens. Treatment noted: roughly 11-day PBMC culture with coronavirus spike peptide pools or control peptides (ViraFEST assay). The specimen sequenced was CD4+ T cells from blood, cultured in vitro. These receptors were obtained from a human donor who had recovered from COVID-19.

This clonotype showed up just a few times. A junction boundary mismatches the germline segment, possibly from a read error. This rearrangement joins TRBV20-1 to TRBJ2-7; the D gene is possibly TRBD2 (5 bases). The CDR3 runs to 13 residues. Germline assignment: CDR1 DFQATT and CDR2 SNEGSKA (reference sequence). In nucleotides, the CDR3 is TGCAGTGCCAGAGGGAGATTGGCCTACGAGCAGTACTTC. This gives the protein CSARGRLAYEQYF.

The V call is TRBV4-1, the J call TRBJ1-1; 8 bases map to TRBD1. Germline V lookup: CDR1 MGHRA, CDR2 YSYEKL. The CDR3 runs to 18 residues. V was pared by 2 bases and J by 1 base, with 12 bases of the junction left unmatched. CDR3 nucleotides: TGCGCCAGCAGCCAATGGAGATCGATAGGGACAGGGAACACTGAAGCTTTCTTT. It yields the protein CASSQWRSIGTGNTEAFF.

This clonotype ranks as medium-sized. The CDR3 loop reads CASSTRPHRGLLGTEAFF. The CDR3 DNA sequence: TGTGCCAGCAGCACTCGGCCCCACAGGGGGTTATTGGGCACTGAAGCTTTCTTT. The V call is TRBV7-9, the J call TRBJ1-1; 8 nucleotides match TRBD1. Germline-derived CDR1 and CDR2 are SEHNR and FQNEAQ (reference sequence). This CDR3 has 18 amino acids. V shed 5 bases and J 4 bases; nucleotides not matched to a gene: 18.

As regards this clonotype: A much larger clone differs by one base, so this may be a read error. The rearrangement uses TRBV7-2 and TRBJ1-5; 8 bases align to TRBD1. CDR3 length: 14 amino acids. Looked up from germline, CDR1 is SGHTA and CDR2 is FQGNSA. V lost 5 bases, J lost 4 bases, and 4 bases stayed unmatched. In DNA, the CDR3 is TGTGCCAGCAGCCGCAGGGGGCGGAATCAGCCCCAGCATTTT. Residues: CASSRRGRNQPQHF.

V usage is TRBV5-1 and J usage is TRBJ1-1; D perhaps matches TRBD1 (6 bases). The CDR3 length is 17 residues. Germline values: CDR1 SGHRS, CDR2 YFSETQ. V gave up 4 bases and J gave up 4 bases, with 23 bases separating them. The DNA of the CDR3 is TGCGCCAGCAGCCTCGCCTCCAGGGGTGTGCGGGGCACTGAAGCTTTCTTT. This encodes CASSLASRGVRGTEAFF.

V gene TRBV20-1 combines with J gene TRBJ2-5; 9 nucleotides match TRBD2. The ends lost 4 bases at V and 7 bases at J; junction bases unmatched: 13. Germline V gene data show CDR1 as DFQATT and CDR2 as SNEGSKA (reference sequence). The CDR3 loop spans 15 amino acids. The CDR3 loop reads CSAKGASGVFGTQYF. The CDR3 nucleotides read TGCAGTGCTAAGGGGGCTAGCGGGGTCTTTGGGACCCAGTACTTC.

In its sample, this clonotype was seen a few times. The rearrangement links TRBV20-1 to TRBJ2-7; no reliable D call. CDR3 size: 11 residues. Germline CDR1 DFQATT, CDR2 SNEGSKA (reference sequence). Deletions cut 3 bases from V and 5 bases from J, with 8 bases between. CDR3 region: CSASAIHEQYF. DNA of the CDR3: TGCAGTGCTAGTGCAATCCACGAGCAGTACTTC.

This clonotype is labeled large. J is TRBJ2-5 and V is TRBV6-2 or TRBV6-3, with D uncertain. V gave up 1 base and J gave up 2 bases, with 5 bases separating them. Germline lookup yields CDR1 MNHEY and CDR2 SVGEGT. This CDR3 spans 13 amino acids. The CDR3 nucleotides read TGTGCCAGCAGTTACTACCCACAAGAGACCCAGTACTTC. Translation gives CASSYYPQETQYF.

This clonotype came up a few times. V and J are TRBV19 and TRBJ2-7; the match to TRBD1 covers 8 bases. Trimming took 5 bases from V and 3 from J; bases not matched to a gene: 9. The CDR3 runs 15 residues. The germline V gene encodes CDR1 LNHDA and CDR2 SQIVND (reference sequence). This chain's CDR3 is CASSLFGTGRYEQYF. The CDR3 bases are TGTGCCAGTAGTTTGTTCGGGACAGGACGCTACGAGCAGTACTTC.

This clonotype occurred a few times. This rearrangement joins TRBV19 to TRBJ2-3; possible D gene TRBD2, 6 bases. Germline lookup yields CDR1 LNHDA and CDR2 SQIVND (reference sequence). There are 14 residues in the CDR3. The V end lost 7 bases, the J end lost 2 bases, and 13 bases lay between the germline ends. The CDR3 loop reads CASKDGGDTDTQYF. In DNA form, the CDR3 reads TGTGCCAGTAAAGACGGCGGGGACACAGATACGCAGTATTTT.

This sequence joins TRBV7-8 and TRBJ2-1, with 7 bases that match TRBD2. Germline CDR1 and CDR2: SGHVS and FQNEAQ. The CDR3 is 16 amino acids. The ends lost 5 bases at V and 1 base at J; junction bases unmatched: 8. This chain's CDR3 is CASSPWRGGSYNEQFF. The CDR3 DNA follows: TGTGCCAGCAGCCCCTGGAGGGGAGGGTCCTACAATGAGCAGTTCTTC.

The chain uses TRBV7-8 and TRBJ1-6; D not resolved. This CDR3 contains 18 residues. Germline lookup yields CDR1 SGHVS and CDR2 FQNEAQ. Trimming took off 2 bases at V and 4 bases at J, with 18 bases between the two ends. The CDR3 protein is CASSLNVVRQKYNSPLHF. The CDR3 DNA reads TGTGCCAGCAGCTTAAACGTGGTCCGGCAAAAGTATAATTCACCCCTCCACTTT.

This clonotype came up a few times. This chain joins TRBV10-2 and TRBJ2-7; 8 bases line up with TRBD1. Losses at the gene ends were 10 bases for V and 7 bases for J; bases not matched to a gene: 9. The CDR3 is 12 amino acids. Germline V lookup: CDR1 WSHSY, CDR2 SAAADI. The CDR3 coding sequence is TGCGCCACCTTGACAGGGGTGGGGGAGCAGTACTTC. Translation: CATLTGVGEQYF.

This clonotype was seen a handful of times. This sequence joins TRBV2 and TRBJ2-7; D might be TRBD1 (5 bases). The V gene's germline CDR1 is SNHLY and CDR2 FYNNEI. This CDR3 has 14 amino acids. With 5 bases removed from V and 7 bases from J, the gap between germline ends came to 18 bases. This chain's CDR3 is CASSYSMTVLEQYF. In nucleotides, the CDR3 is TGTGCCAGCAGTTACAGTATGACAGTACTAGAGCAGTACTTC.

This clonotype was seen a few times. The rearrangement joins TRBV5-1 to TRBJ1-2; TRBD1 matches 8 bases. The germline CDR1 and CDR2 sequences are SGHRS and YFSETQ. Losses at the gene ends were 4 bases for V and 4 bases for J; bases not matched to a gene: 6. This CDR3 comprises 14 residues. The CDR3 loop is CASSPTQGVYGYTF. CDR3 DNA: TGCGCCAGCAGCCCCACACAGGGGGTCTATGGCTACACCTTC.

The CDR3 spells CASSIFAGIHYEQYF. CDR3 nucleotides: TGTGCCAGTAGTATATTTGCAGGGATTCACTACGAGCAGTACTTC. The genes are TRBV19 and TRBJ2-7; perhaps TRBD1 as D (5 bases). The CDR3 spans 15 residues. V lost 2 bases and J 3 bases, leaving 14 bases between the germline ends. Germline values: CDR1 LNHDA, CDR2 SQIVND (reference sequence). The full variable domain, in which reference TRBV19 and TRBJ2-7 provide the parts outside the CDR3, is DGGITQSPKYLFRKEGQNVTLSCEQNLNHDAMYWYRQDPGQGLRLIYYSQIVNDFQKGDIAEGYSVSREKKESFPLTVTSAQKNPTAFYLCASSIFAGIHYEQYFGPGTRLTVT.

This clonotype is termed large. The chain is built from TRBV20-1 and TRBJ2-7; TRBD2 agrees at 11 bases. V shed 5 bases, J shed 6 bases, and the junction held 9 bases outside the gene matches. CDR3 size: 14 residues. The germline CDR1 and CDR2 sequences are DFQATT and SNEGSKA (reference sequence). The CDR3 bases are TGCAGTGCTGGATTAGCGGGGGGGCGGGGCGAGCAGTACTTC. It translates to CSAGLAGGRGEQYF.

This clonotype was detected only a few times. The chain joins TRBV28 to TRBJ1-1, with D unclear. Germline CDR1 is MDHEN and CDR2 is SYDVKM. The CDR3 runs 11 residues. The V and J ends lost 8 bases and 1 base respectively, with 5 bases between them. Written as DNA, the CDR3 is TGTGCCAGCTGGGAGAACACTGAAGCTTTCTTT. It encodes CASWENTEAFF.

Relative to its sample, this clonotype is medium-sized. The chain recombines TRBV6-1 with TRBJ1-2; the D is unclear. In germline, CDR1 is MNHNS, CDR2 SASEGT. Trimming removed 8 bases at V and 5 bases at J, with 18 bases between. CDR3 length equals 14 residues. The CDR3 loop reads CASRLSATSYGYTF. The CDR3 bases are TGTGCCAGCCGTCTTTCAGCCACTTCTTATGGCTACACCTTC.

The V and J genes are TRBV12-3 or TRBV12-4 and TRBJ2-1; the match to TRBD1 covers 8 bases. The junction had 8 bases not matched to a gene; V was cut back by 5 bases and J by 5 bases. This CDR3 is 15 amino acids long. The CDR3 here is CASSDPGTGDNEQFF. The CDR3 coding sequence is TGTGCCAGCAGTGATCCCGGGACAGGTGACAATGAGCAGTTCTTC.

This clonotype is termed medium-sized. J is TRBJ1-1 and V is TRBV6-1, with TRBD1 as a possible D gene (5 bases). CDR1 MNHNS and CDR2 SASEGT come from the germline V gene. The CDR3 contains 13 residues. V was pared by 6 bases and J by 3 bases, with 11 bases between. The CDR3 protein is CASRSDSYTEAFF. DNA for the CDR3: TGTGCCAGCAGAAGCGACAGTTACACTGAAGCTTTCTTT.